These 30 T cell receptor beta chains share one sample of origin, sequenced in a study of a mutant IDH1 vaccine in newly diagnosed glioma. Using immunoSEQ multiplex PCR, the repertoire was profiled, and TCRdb retains in-frame clones only, with some absent. The table lists around 87,000 clones, approximately 83% of them singletons. The time point denotes: baseline, week 1 (first vaccination visit). Treatment denoted: pre-vaccination baseline after standard-of-care therapy. This specimen consisted of PBMCs, obtained from a glioma patient treated with radiotherapy, temozolomide or both. The receptor set was obtained from a woman between 45 and 60 years old with glioma.

The CDR3 nucleotides read TGTGCCAGCAGCGCCCCAGTTAAGGGAGATACGCAGTATTTT. Protein: CASSAPVKGDTQYF. This chain links TRBV11-2 with TRBJ2-3, with D unresolved. The CDR3 extends over 14 amino acids. V lost 5 bases and J 5 bases, leaving 14 bases between the germline ends. Germline-derived CDR1 and CDR2 are SGHAT and FQNNGV.

This chain joins TRBV30 and TRBJ2-6, with D perhaps matching TRBD1 (7 bases). This CDR3 is built from 17 residues. Germline CDR1 is GTSNPN and CDR2 is SVGIG (reference sequence). V was trimmed by 0 bases and J by 0 bases, leaving 12 bases between them. The CDR3 region has the DNA TGTGCCTGGAGTGTACGACAGGGAGGCTCTGGGGCCAACGTCCTGACTTTC. It specifies CAWSVRQGGSGANVLTF.

This rearrangement joins TRBV6-1 to TRBJ2-7, with TRBD1 matching over 7 bases. This CDR3 is built from 15 residues. J lost 1 base, V lost 6 bases, and 9 bases had no gene match. The V gene's germline CDR1 is MNHNS and CDR2 SASEGT. CDR3 coding DNA: TGTGCCAGCAGCCGGCAGGGGGATCTTTCCTACGAGCAGTACTTC. Encoded protein: CASSRQGDLSYEQYF.

The rearrangement joins TRBV18 to TRBJ1-2; D may be TRBD1 (6 bases). Trimming took 6 bases from V and 4 from J, leaving 12 bases between them. This CDR3 is 13 amino acids long. The germline V gene has CDR1 KGHSH and CDR2 LQKENI. CDR3 bases: TGTGCCAGCTCGCCAGGGGCCCTCTATGGCTACACCTTC. This sequence encodes CASSPGALYGYTF. Variable domain in full (rest from reference TRBV18 and TRBJ1-2): NAGVMQNPRHLVRRRGQEARLRCSPMKGHSHVYWYRQLPEEGLKFMVYLQKENIIDESGMPKERFSAEFPKEGPSILRIQQVVRGDSAAYFCASSPGALYGYTFGSGTRLTVV.

The chain uses TRBV6-6 and TRBJ2-2, with TRBD2 identical over 7 bases. Germline loops: CDR1 MNHNY, CDR2 SVGAGI (reference sequence). Trimming cost V 6 bases and J 7 bases; bases outside gene matches: 8. The CDR3 consists of 14 residues. In DNA, the CDR3 is TGTGCCAGCAGCACCAGGAGGGAGGGCGGGGAGCTGTTTTTT. Its protein is CASSTRREGGELFF.

The gene calls are TRBV14 and TRBJ2-1, with TRBD2 matching 15 bases. The CDR3 has 17 residues. Unmatched junction bases numbered 2, after V lost 5 bases and J lost 0 bases. Germline assignment: CDR1 SGHDN and CDR2 FVKESK. CDR3 DNA sequence: TGTGCCAGCAGCGGACTAGCGGGGGGGAGCTCCTACAATGAGCAGTTCTTC. It encodes CASSGLAGGSSYNEQFF.

V is TRBV4-1 and J is TRBJ1-2; 7 nucleotides match TRBD1. V lost 3 bases to trimming and J lost 8 bases; unmatched junction nucleotides: 12. Germline assignment: CDR1 MGHRA and CDR2 YSYEKL. The CDR3 runs 15 residues. DNA of the CDR3: TGCGCCAGCAGCCAGCCGGGACAGACTAGCGGGGGCTACACCTTC. Translated, it gives CASSQPGQTSGGYTF.

This clone was seen a single time. V usage is TRBV9 and J usage is TRBJ2-3; 10 bases match TRBD1. J was trimmed by 2 bases and V by 0 bases; bases with no gene match: 0. The CDR3 totals 15 residues. Germline V gene lookup returns CDR1 SGDLS and CDR2 YYNGEE. The CDR3 nucleotides are TGTGCCAGCAGCGTAGGACAGGGGGCCACAGATACGCAGTATTTT. This sequence encodes CASSVGQGATDTQYF.

The rearrangement joins TRBV6-6 to TRBJ2-3; a possible D gene is TRBD2 (5 bases). With 6 bases removed from V and 0 bases from J, the gap between germline ends came to 10 bases. The CDR3 extends over 14 amino acids. CDR1 and CDR2 from the germline V gene are MNHNY and SVGAGI (reference sequence). CDR3 sequence reads: CASRSGSSTDTQYF. The CDR3 bases are TGTGCCAGCAGGAGCGGCTCTAGCACAGATACGCAGTATTTT.

This rearrangement joins TRBV6-6 to TRBJ1-2, with no clear D. V dropped 5 bases and J dropped 2 bases, with 12 bases sitting between them. The CDR3 is 14 residues long. Germline CDR1 and CDR2: MNHNY and SVGAGI (reference sequence). Here the CDR3 reads CASSVATRNYGYTF. CDR3 sequence (DNA): TGTGCCAGCAGTGTGGCTACCCGAAACTATGGCTACACCTTC.

The genes are TRBV5-5 and TRBJ2-2; 9 bases match TRBD1. The CDR3 has 16 residues. The V gene end was trimmed by 4 bases and the J gene end by 2 bases; junction bases not matched to a gene: 6. The V gene's germline CDR1 is SGHKS and CDR2 YYEKEE (reference sequence). CDR3 amino acids: CASSAEQGANTGELFF. The CDR3 region has the DNA TGTGCCAGCAGCGCAGAACAGGGGGCTAACACCGGGGAGCTGTTTTTT.

The CDR3 here is CASSEGGWSYGYTF. In DNA form, the CDR3 reads TGTGCCAGCAGTGAAGGGGGATGGTCGTATGGCTACACCTTC. The chain recombines TRBV2 with TRBJ1-2; D gene uncertain. Germline CDR1 and CDR2: SNHLY and FYNNEI. V was pared by 1 base and J by 5 bases, with 11 bases between. The CDR3 is 14 amino acids.

The chain employs TRBV5-1 and TRBJ1-1; no clear D gene. The V gene's germline CDR1 is SGHRS and CDR2 YFSETQ. Trimming pared 4 bases from V and 0 bases from J, leaving 10 bases between. This CDR3 contains 14 residues. The CDR3 region is CASSPGVVNTEAFF. The CDR3 bases are TGCGCCAGCAGCCCGGGAGTTGTGAACACTGAAGCTTTCTTT. Together with reference TRBV5-1 and TRBJ1-1, the CDR3 gives the full variable domain: KAGVTQTPRYLIKTRGQQVTLSCSPISGHRSVSWYQQTPGQGLQFLFEYFSETQRNKGNFPGRFSGRQFSNSRSEMNVSTLELGDSALYLCASSPGVVNTEAFFGQGTRLTVV.

This chain connects TRBV7-2 to TRBJ1-2; TRBD1 matches at 11 bases. Looked up from germline, CDR1 is SGHTA and CDR2 is FQGNSA. The CDR3 length is 15 residues. Trimming at V came to 3 bases and at J to 4 bases, leaving 4 bases not matched to a gene. CDR3 protein: CASSFPGTGGYGYTF. The CDR3 nucleotides read TGTGCCAGCAGCTTCCCCGGGACAGGGGGCTATGGCTACACCTTC.

The chain couples TRBV6-5 to TRBJ1-2, with D tentatively TRBD1 (5 bases). This CDR3 comprises 15 residues. The germline V gene encodes CDR1 MNHEY and CDR2 SVGAGI. The V end lost 7 bases, the J end lost 1 base, and 16 bases lay between the germline ends. The CDR3 here is CASITMLGLNYGYTF. The CDR3 DNA reads TGTGCCAGCATTACGATGCTGGGGCTTAACTATGGCTACACCTTC.

This chain connects TRBV18 to TRBJ2-1; no reliable D call. The CDR3 loop spans 14 amino acids. V lost 3 bases to trimming and J lost 4 bases, with 10 bases between them. Germline lookup yields CDR1 KGHSH and CDR2 LQKENI. CDR3 in amino acids: CASSPQSNYNEQFF. CDR3 bases: TGTGCCAGCTCACCGCAATCGAATTACAATGAGCAGTTCTTC.

This chain joins TRBV5-1 and TRBJ1-5, with TRBD1 identical over 11 bases. There are 15 residues in the CDR3. Germline V gives CDR1 SGHRS, CDR2 YFSETQ. V gave up 2 bases and J gave up 6 bases; unmatched junction bases: 4. The CDR3, as DNA: TGCGCCAGCAGCTTAGGGACAGGGGGGGGTCAGCCCCAGCATTTT. Residues: CASSLGTGGGQPQHF.

The chain uses TRBV19 and TRBJ1-2; 8 nucleotides line up with TRBD1. Trimming cost V 7 bases and J 7 bases; bases outside gene matches: 17. The CDR3 sequence is 16 residues long. Germline V lookup: CDR1 LNHDA, CDR2 SQIVND (reference sequence). The CDR3 here is CASTSRSGGRIGGYTF. CDR3 nucleotides: TGTGCCAGTACATCCAGATCAGGGGGCCGGATCGGTGGCTACACCTTC. The full variable domain, in which reference TRBV19 and TRBJ1-2 provide the parts outside the CDR3, is DGGITQSPKYLFRKEGQNVTLSCEQNLNHDAMYWYRQDPGQGLRLIYYSQIVNDFQKGDIAEGYSVSREKKESFPLTVTSAQKNPTAFYLCASTSRSGGRIGGYTFGSGTRLTVV.

The DNA of the CDR3 is TGTGCCAGTAGCCCGGACAGGGTGAGGCAGCCCCAGCATTTT. It is translated as CASSPDRVRQPQHF. This chain uses TRBV19 with TRBJ1-5, with 8 positions matching TRBD1. The CDR3 is 14 residues long. Germline values: CDR1 LNHDA, CDR2 SQIVND (reference sequence). The V and J ends lost 6 bases and 7 bases, in that order; junction bases with no gene match: 8.

This clone was counted between two and nine times. V usage is TRBV7-2 and J usage is TRBJ2-7, with D possibly being TRBD1 (5 bases). Trimming removed 5 bases from V and 2 bases from J, with 16 bases in between. Germline V gives CDR1 SGHTA, CDR2 FQGNSA. CDR3 length: 15 amino acids. The DNA of the CDR3 is TGTGCCAGCAGCCCCGGGTGGGGCAGCACCTACGAGCAGTACTTC. This gives the protein CASSPGWGSTYEQYF. The full variable domain, completed using reference TRBV7-2 and TRBJ2-7, is GAGVSQSPSNKVTEKGKDVELRCDPISGHTALYWYRQSLGQGLEFLIYFQGNSAPDKSGLPSDRFSAERTGGSVSTLTIQRTQQEDSAVYLCASSPGWGSTYEQYFGPGTRLTVT.

The chain is built from TRBV5-1 and TRBJ1-2; D unresolved. Trimming removed 2 bases at V and 2 bases at J, with 4 bases between. The CDR3 has 12 amino acids. CDR1 and CDR2 (germline): SGHRS, YFSETQ. The CDR3 bases are TGCGCCAGCAGCTTAGAAAACTATGGCTACACCTTC. It specifies CASSLENYGYTF.

There are a few counts of this clone. The genes are TRBV19 and TRBJ1-1; 9 nucleotides align to TRBD1. The germline CDR1 and CDR2 sequences are LNHDA and SQIVND (reference sequence). J lost 5 bases, V lost 3 bases, and 7 bases had no gene match. This CDR3 spans 15 amino acids. The CDR3 reads CASSMGGQGRTEAFF. Here the CDR3 DNA reads TGTGCCAGTAGTATGGGGGGACAGGGACGTACTGAAGCTTTCTTT.

This clone was recorded only once. V and J are TRBV4-1 and TRBJ2-1; weak D call: TRBD2 (7 bases). Trimming took off 4 bases at V and 8 bases at J, with 21 bases between the two ends. CDR1 is MGHRA and CDR2 is YSYEKL in the germline V gene. The CDR3 spans 16 residues. CDR3 bases: TGCGCCAGCAGCCCTCAGGAGGGGGGGAAGAGGGATGAGCAGTTCTTC. Protein sequence: CASSPQEGGKRDEQFF.

By share of the sample, this clone is medium-sized. The sample carries other DNA sequences with the same CDR3. V and J are TRBV9 and TRBJ2-2, with unresolved D. V lost 1 base and J lost 5, with 0 bases in between. The CDR3 runs to 11 residues. Germline-derived CDR1 and CDR2 are SGDLS and YYNGEE. CDR3 in amino acids: CASSVTGELFF. In DNA form, the CDR3 reads TGTGCCAGCAGCGTAACCGGGGAGCTGTTTTTT. The variable domain in full, completed from reference TRBV9 and TRBJ2-2, reads DSGVTQTPKHLITATGQRVTLRCSPRSGDLSVYWYQQSLDQGLQFLIQYYNGEERAKGNILERFSAQQFPDLHSELNLSSLELGDSALYFCASSVTGELFFGEGSRLTVL.

This chain connects TRBV4-1 to TRBJ2-5; D gene unclear. The CDR3 sequence is 13 residues long. V shed 1 base and J shed 1 base, with 4 bases lying between them. Germline V gene data show CDR1 as MGHRA and CDR2 as YSYEKL. CDR3: CASSQVSQETQYF. In DNA, the CDR3 is TGCGCCAGCAGCCAAGTAAGCCAAGAGACCCAGTACTTC.

The V call is TRBV18, the J call TRBJ2-7; a possible D gene is TRBD2 (7 bases). V was cut by 4 bases and J by 9 bases, with 16 bases left in between. Germline V gene data show CDR1 as KGHSH and CDR2 as LQKENI. The CDR3 length is 13 residues. CDR3 amino acids: CASSLGGDPLQYF. The CDR3 region has the DNA TGTGCCAGCTCACTAGGGGGGGACCCTCTGCAGTACTTC.

In DNA form, the CDR3 reads TGTGCCAGCAGAGGAGGGGGCTCTGGGGCCAACGTCCTGACTTTC. Its protein product is CASRGGGSGANVLTF. The chain is built from TRBV6-5 and TRBJ2-6; possibly TRBD1 or TRBD2 for D (6 bases each). Trimming stripped 6 bases from V and 0 bases from J, with 9 bases between. CDR1 and CDR2 (germline): MNHEY, SVGAGI. The CDR3 extends over 15 amino acids.

This chain joins TRBV5-1 and TRBJ2-3, with 10 bases identical to TRBD1. V shed 3 bases, J shed 5 bases, and the junction held 3 bases outside the gene matches. Germline V gene lookup returns CDR1 SGHRS and CDR2 YFSETQ. The CDR3 is 14 residues long. The CDR3 region has the DNA TGCGCCAGCAGCTCAGGGACAGGGGAAGATACGCAGTATTTT. Translated, it gives CASSSGTGEDTQYF.

Only one count was recorded for this clone. V usage is TRBV5-8 and J usage is TRBJ1-1; D gene ambiguous. CDR1 and CDR2 from the germline V gene are SGHTS and YDEGEE. V was cut by 3 bases and J by 3 bases, with 12 bases left in between. CDR3 length equals 14 residues. DNA of the CDR3: TGTGCCAGCAGCTCACGTCAAACTTACACTGAAGCTTTCTTT. It codes for CASSSRQTYTEAFF. The variable domain in full, completed from reference TRBV5-8 and TRBJ1-1, reads EAGVTQSPTHLIKTRGQQATLRCSPISGHTSVYWYQQALGLGLQFLLWYDEGEERNRGNFPPRFSGRQFPNYSSELNVNALELEDSALYLCASSSRQTYTEAFFGQGTRLTVV.

The V and J genes are TRBV4-3 and TRBJ1-4; 7 bases are shared with TRBD1. V dropped 0 bases and J dropped 5; count of bases not matched to a gene: 6. The length of the CDR3 is 16 residues. Germline V lookup: CDR1 LGHNA, CDR2 YSLEER. The CDR3 DNA reads as TGCGCCAGCAGCCAAGAGACCGGGACAGCAAATGAAAAACTGTTTTTT. It codes for CASSQETGTANEKLFF.